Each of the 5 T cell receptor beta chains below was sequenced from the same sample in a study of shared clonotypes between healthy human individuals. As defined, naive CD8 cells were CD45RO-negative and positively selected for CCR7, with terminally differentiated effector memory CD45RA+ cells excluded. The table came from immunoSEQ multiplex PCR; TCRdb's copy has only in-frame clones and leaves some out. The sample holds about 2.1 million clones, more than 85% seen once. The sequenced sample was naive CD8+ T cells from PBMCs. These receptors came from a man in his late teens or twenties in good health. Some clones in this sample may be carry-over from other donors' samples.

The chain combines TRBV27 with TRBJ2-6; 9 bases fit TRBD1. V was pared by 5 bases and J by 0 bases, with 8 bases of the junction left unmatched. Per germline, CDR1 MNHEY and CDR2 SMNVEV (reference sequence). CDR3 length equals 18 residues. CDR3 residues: CASSLWTGASSGANVLTF. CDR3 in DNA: TGTGCCAGCAGTCTTTGGACAGGGGCAAGCTCTGGGGCCAACGTCCTGACTTTC.

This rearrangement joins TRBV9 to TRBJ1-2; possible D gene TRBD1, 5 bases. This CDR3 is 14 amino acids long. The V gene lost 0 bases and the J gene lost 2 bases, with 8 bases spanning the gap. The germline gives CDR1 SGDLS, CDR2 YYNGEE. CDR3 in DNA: TGTGCCAGCAGCGTAGACAGGTCGAACTATGGCTACACCTTC. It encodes CASSVDRSNYGYTF.

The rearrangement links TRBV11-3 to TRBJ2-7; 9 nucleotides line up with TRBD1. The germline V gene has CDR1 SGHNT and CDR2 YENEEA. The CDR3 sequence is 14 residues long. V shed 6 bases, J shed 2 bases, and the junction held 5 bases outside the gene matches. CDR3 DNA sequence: TGTGCCAGCAGTCCTACAGGGGGCCCCTACGAGCAGTACTTC. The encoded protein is CASSPTGGPYEQYF.

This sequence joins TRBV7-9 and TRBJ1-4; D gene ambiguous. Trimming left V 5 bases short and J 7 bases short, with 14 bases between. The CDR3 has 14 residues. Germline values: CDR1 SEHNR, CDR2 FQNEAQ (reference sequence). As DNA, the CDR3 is TGTGCCAGCAGCCTCGACGGATCGTTTGAAAAACTGTTTTTT. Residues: CASSLDGSFEKLFF.

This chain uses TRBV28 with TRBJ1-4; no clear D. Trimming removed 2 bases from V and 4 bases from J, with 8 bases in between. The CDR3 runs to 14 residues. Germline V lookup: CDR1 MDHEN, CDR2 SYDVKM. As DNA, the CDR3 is TGTGCCAGCAGTTTAATTCACAGTAATGAAAAACTGTTTTTT. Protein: CASSLIHSNEKLFF.